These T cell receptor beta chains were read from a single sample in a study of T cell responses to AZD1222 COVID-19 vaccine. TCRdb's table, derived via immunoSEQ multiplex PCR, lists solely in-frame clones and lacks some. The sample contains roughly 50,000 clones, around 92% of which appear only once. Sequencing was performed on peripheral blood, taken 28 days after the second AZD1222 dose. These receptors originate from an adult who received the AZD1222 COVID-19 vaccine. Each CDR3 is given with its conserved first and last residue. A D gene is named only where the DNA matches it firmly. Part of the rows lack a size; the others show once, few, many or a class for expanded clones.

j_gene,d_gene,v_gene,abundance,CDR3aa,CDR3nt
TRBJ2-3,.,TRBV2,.,CASSEQGNTDTQYF,TGTGCCAGCAGTGAACAGGGGAACACAGATACGCAGTATTTT
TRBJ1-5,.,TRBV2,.,CASSEAPGAGQPQHF,TGTGCCAGCAGTGAAGCGCCAGGGGCTGGTCAGCCCCAGCATTTT
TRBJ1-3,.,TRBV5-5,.,CASSLNRNTIYF,TGTGCCAGCAGCTTGAATAGAAACACCATATATTTT
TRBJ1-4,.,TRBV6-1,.,CASSDTWGPNEKLFF,TGTGCCAGCAGTGACACATGGGGGCCTAATGAAAAACTGTTTTTT
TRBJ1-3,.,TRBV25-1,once,CASSGNWGAGNTIYF,TGTGCCAGCAGTGGTAACTGGGGGGCTGGAAACACCATATATTTT
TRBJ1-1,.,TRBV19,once,CAAQTPAAATKTEAFF,TGTGCCGCACAAACCCCCGCAGCAGCCACAAAGACTGAAGCTTTCTTT
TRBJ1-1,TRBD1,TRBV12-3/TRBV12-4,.,CASRGQGYTEAFF,TGTGCCAGCCGGGGACAGGGGTACACTGAAGCTTTCTTT
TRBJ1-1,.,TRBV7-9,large,CASSHQAPEAFF,TGTGCCAGCAGCCATCAAGCCCCTGAAGCTTTCTTT
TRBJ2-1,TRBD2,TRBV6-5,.,CASNPSGRAGGSFF,TGTGCCAGCAACCCCTCGGGGAGGGCCGGAGGATCCTTCTTC
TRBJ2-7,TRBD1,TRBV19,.,CASSISGTGAYEQYF,TGTGCCAGTAGTATTAGTGGGACAGGGGCTTACGAGCAGTACTTC
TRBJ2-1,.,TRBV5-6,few,CASSLTAGYNEQFF,TGTGCCAGCAGCTTGACCGCAGGATACAATGAGCAGTTCTTC
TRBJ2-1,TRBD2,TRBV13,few,CASSPRYGLAGGPGNEQFF,TGTGCCAGCAGCCCGAGATACGGACTAGCGGGAGGGCCAGGTAATGAGCAGTTCTTC
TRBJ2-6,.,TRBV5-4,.,CASSPRSGANVLTF,TGTGCCAGCAGCCCCCGTTCTGGGGCCAACGTCCTGACTTTC
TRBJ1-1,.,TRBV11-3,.,CASSPPLGMNTEAFF,TGTGCCAGCAGTCCCCCATTGGGGATGAACACTGAAGCTTTCTTT
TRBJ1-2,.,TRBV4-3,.,CASSQGGWGGYTF,TGCGCCAGCAGCCAAGGCGGGTGGGGAGGCTACACCTTC
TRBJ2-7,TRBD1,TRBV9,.,CASSDRQGYEQYF,TGTGCCAGCAGCGACCGACAGGGATACGAGCAGTACTTC
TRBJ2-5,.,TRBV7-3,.,CASSLTGVTAETQYF,TGTGCCAGCAGCTTAACCGGCGTGACCGCCGAGACCCAGTACTTC
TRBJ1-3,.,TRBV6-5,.,CASKVDPSGNTIYF,TGTGCCAGCAAGGTGGACCCCTCTGGAAACACCATATATTTT
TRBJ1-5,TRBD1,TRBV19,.,CASTRTGWDQPQHF,TGTGCCAGTACCAGGACAGGGTGGGATCAGCCCCAGCATTTT
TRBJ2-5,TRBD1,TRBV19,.,CASSGDSQETQYF,TGTGCCAGTAGTGGGGACAGTCAAGAGACCCAGTACTTC
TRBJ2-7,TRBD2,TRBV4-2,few,CASSQDSSGRAVSYEQYF,TGTGCCAGCAGCCAAGACTCTAGCGGGAGGGCCGTATCCTACGAGCAGTACTTC